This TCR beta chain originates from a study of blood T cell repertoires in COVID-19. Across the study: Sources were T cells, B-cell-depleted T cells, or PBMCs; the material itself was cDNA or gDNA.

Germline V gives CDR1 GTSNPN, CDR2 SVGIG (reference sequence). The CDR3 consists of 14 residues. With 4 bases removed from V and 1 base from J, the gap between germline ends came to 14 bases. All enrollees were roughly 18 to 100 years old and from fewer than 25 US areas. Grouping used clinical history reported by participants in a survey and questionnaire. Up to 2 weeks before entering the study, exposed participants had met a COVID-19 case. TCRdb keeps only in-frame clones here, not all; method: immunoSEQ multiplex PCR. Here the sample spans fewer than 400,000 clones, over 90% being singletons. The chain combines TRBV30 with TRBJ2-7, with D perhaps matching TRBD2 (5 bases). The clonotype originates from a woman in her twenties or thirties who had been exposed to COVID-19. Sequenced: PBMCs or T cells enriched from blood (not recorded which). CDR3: CAWNQATGSYEQYF. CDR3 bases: TGTGCCTGGAACCAAGCCACGGGGTCCTACGAGCAGTACTTC. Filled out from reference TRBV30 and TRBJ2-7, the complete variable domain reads SQTIHQWPATLVQPVGSPLSLECTVEGTSNPNLYWYRQAAGRGLQLLFYSVGIGQISSEVPQNLSASRPQDRQFILSSKKLLLSDSGFYLCAWNQATGSYEQYFGPGTRLTVT.